This T cell receptor beta chain stems from a study of cytomegalovirus exposure and HLA in healthy donors. Vbeta (60) and Jbeta (13) primers were used in the PCR. The method was immunoSEQ multiplex PCR; TCRdb's version includes in-frame clones alone and lacks a portion of them. This sample has some 71,000 clones, with 65% to 75% found just once. From germline, CDR1 is MGHRA and CDR2 YSYEKL. With 4 bases clipped from V and 2 bases from J, the junction kept 13 bases outside the gene matches. This CDR3 has 17 residues. The specimen sequenced was PBMCs. The V gene is TRBV4-1, the J gene TRBJ1-2, with 7 bases matching TRBD1. The clonotype comes from a man aged 40-55 years in good health and CMV-seropositive. The CDR3 bases are TGCGCCAGCAGCCCTCGAAACCGGGACAGCAGAAACTATGGCTACACCTTC. This codes for CASSPRNRDSRNYGYTF.